The source of this TCR beta chain is a study of blood T cells in healthy people across ages. Germline V gene lookup returns CDR1 GTSNPN and CDR2 SVGIG (reference sequence). The CDR3 has 14 amino acids. The V and J ends lost 0 bases and 3 bases respectively, with 11 bases between them. This clonotype appeared a few times. A second about 7 to 11 cycle PCR used barcoded and J-beta primers. Via MiXCR, TCRdb re-called the 5' RACE reads, giving one row per CDR3 protein. The table shows hundreds of thousands of distinct CDR3 sequences, with roughly 26% occurring only once. The same sample was also studied in work on T cells of mothers and their children.

Sequencing used blood. This sequence originates from a boy aged 10-17 years in good health. The gene calls are TRBV30 and TRBJ1-2, with D possibly being TRBD1 (5 bases). Here the CDR3 DNA reads TGTGCCTGGAGTGTGGGACGGGGCCACTATGGCTACACCTTC. Protein sequence: CAWSVGRGHYGYTF.